One and the same sample provided the 23 T cell receptor beta chains below, sequenced in a study of identical twins. TCRdb re-called the 5' RACE reads through MiXCR, storing one row per CDR3 protein. Counted here are about 210,000 distinct CDR3 sequences, around 10% occurring once; the ten biggest clones make up about 5.5%. The sample taken for sequencing was memory (CD45RO+) T cells sorted from blood. These receptors were taken from a woman under 30 in good health.

The gene calls are TRBV20-1 and TRBJ2-1, with TRBD1 matching over 10 bases. Trimming cost V 5 bases and J 2 bases; bases outside gene matches: 9. Germline V gene lookup returns CDR1 DFQATT and CDR2 SNEGSKA (reference sequence). CDR3 length equals 16 residues. CDR3 nucleotide sequence: TGCAGTGCTGAACAACCGGGACAGGGGACCTACAATGAGCAGTTCTTC. It encodes CSAEQPGQGTYNEQFF.

This clonotype was counted between two and nine times. The chain combines TRBV25-1 with TRBJ2-7, with TRBD1 matching 7 bases. CDR1 MGHDK and CDR2 SYGVNS come from the germline V gene. The V gene end was trimmed by 5 bases and the J gene end by 6 bases; junction bases not matched to a gene: 10. The CDR3 contains 14 residues. DNA for the CDR3: TGTGCCAGCAGTTCGCCGGGACAGACCATCGAGCAGTACTTC. Encoded protein: CASSSPGQTIEQYF.

The CDR3, as DNA: TGTGCCAGCAGCTCCGGGACTGAGGATGGCTACACCTTC. This sequence encodes CASSSGTEDGYTF. The chain uses TRBV7-1 and TRBJ1-2; maybe TRBD1 (5 bases). TRBV7-1 qualifies as an ORF whose function is uncertain. V was clipped by 3 bases and J by 6 bases, with 11 bases between them. The CDR3 loop spans 13 amino acids.

This sequence joins TRBV5-4 and TRBJ2-3; 11 bases fit TRBD2. V lost 4 bases to trimming and J lost 4 bases; unmatched junction nucleotides: 8. The CDR3 totals 16 residues. Germline lookup yields CDR1 SGHNT and CDR2 YYREEE (reference sequence). CDR3 sequence (DNA): TGTGCCAGCAGCCCATATAGCGGGGGGGCCCCAGATACGCAGTATTTT. Protein product: CASSPYSGGAPDTQYF.

This clonotype was seen many times. This sequence joins TRBV20-1 and TRBJ2-5; TRBD1 aligns across 8 bases. The V and J ends lost 3 bases and 5 bases, in that order; junction bases with no gene match: 5. CDR3 length: 13 residues. The germline gives CDR1 DFQATT, CDR2 SNEGSKA (reference sequence). The CDR3 DNA follows: TGCAGTGCTAGTGGCAGGGGGCTGGAGACCCAGTACTTC. It encodes CSASGRGLETQYF.

This clonotype was detected ten times or more. J is TRBJ2-1 and V is TRBV5-1, with 8 bases that match TRBD2. The CDR3 runs to 15 residues. Losses at the gene ends were 0 bases for V and 3 bases for J; bases not matched to a gene: 2. Germline V gene data show CDR1 as SGHRS and CDR2 as YFSETQ. The CDR3 spells CASSLDTSGYNEQFF. The DNA for the CDR3 is TGCGCCAGCAGCTTGGACACTAGCGGCTACAATGAGCAGTTCTTC. Full variable domain (outside the CDR3, taken from reference TRBV5-1 and TRBJ2-1): KAGVTQTPRYLIKTRGQQVTLSCSPISGHRSVSWYQQTPGQGLQFLFEYFSETQRNKGNFPGRFSGRQFSNSRSEMNVSTLELGDSALYLCASSLDTSGYNEQFFGPGTRLTVL.

In this sample, this clonotype turned up a few times. This chain connects TRBV6-1 to TRBJ2-5; 11 bases are a match to TRBD2. Trimming at V came to 6 bases and at J to 2 bases, leaving 5 bases not matched to a gene. The CDR3 runs 15 residues. CDR1 is MNHNS and CDR2 is SASEGT in the germline V gene. CDR3 in amino acids: CASRARLAGQETQYF. In DNA form, the CDR3 reads TGTGCCAGCAGAGCTCGACTAGCGGGGCAAGAGACCCAGTACTTC.

The table lists this clonotype with a few counts. The rearrangement joins TRBV20-1 to TRBJ2-7, with D possibly being TRBD1 or TRBD2 (5 bases each). Trimming pared 3 bases from V and 7 bases from J, leaving 19 bases between. The germline gives CDR1 DFQATT, CDR2 SNEGSKA (reference sequence). This CDR3 is built from 14 residues. Here the CDR3 reads CSASEGPSNSEQYF. DNA for the CDR3: TGCAGTGCTAGCGAGGGGCCGTCTAACAGTGAGCAGTACTTC.

This clonotype was seen repeatedly, ten times or more. The J gene is TRBJ2-2, the V gene TRBV5-1; D call uncertain. The CDR3 is 11 amino acids. CDR1 and CDR2 from the germline V gene are SGHRS and YFSETQ. The germline V and J ends were trimmed by 7 bases and 4 bases, with 5 bases remaining between them. The DNA for the CDR3 is TGCGCCAGCTACGGCACCGGGGAGCTGTTTTTT. Translated, it gives CASYGTGELFF.

This clonotype was counted at least ten times. The rearrangement links TRBV27 to TRBJ2-1; 9 positions match TRBD2. In germline, CDR1 is MNHEY, CDR2 SMNVEV (reference sequence). The J segment lost 4 bases and the V segment lost 5 bases, leaving 3 bases of the junction unmatched. This CDR3 spans 14 amino acids. CDR3 residues: CASSVAGEYNEQFF. As DNA, the CDR3 is TGTGCCAGCAGTGTAGCGGGGGAGTACAATGAGCAGTTCTTC.

This clonotype has a handful of counts. The V and J genes are TRBV7-8 and TRBJ2-1, with TRBD2 matching over 9 bases. J gave up 7 bases and V 8 bases, and 3 bases lay outside the gene matches. This CDR3 has 12 residues. CDR1 is SGHVS and CDR2 is FQNEAQ in the germline V gene. CDR3 bases: TGTGCCAGCGGACTAGCGCGGAATGAGCAGTTCTTC. Translating gives CASGLARNEQFF.

This clonotype has ten or more counts. Since no conserved phenylalanine or tryptophan closes the CDR3, a read error is the likely cause. No DNA is shown, since the ends of the CDR3 on it are uncertain; the CDR3 is the one TCRdb lists. The gene calls are TRBV12-3 or TRBV12-4 and TRBJ2-1; the table's D call of TRBD1 was not tested on the DNA. Ends included, the CDR3 has 12 residues. CDR3 sequence reads: CASSNTGTGIVL.

This clonotype was seen a few times. This rearrangement joins TRBV12-3 or TRBV12-4 to TRBJ2-4; D gene ambiguous. V dropped 5 bases and J dropped 1 base, with 6 bases sitting between them. This CDR3 is built from 13 residues. CDR3 nucleotides: TGTGCCAGCAGTACGTGGGCCAAAAACATTCAGTACTTC. Amino acid sequence: CASSTWAKNIQYF.

This clonotype was seen many times. This chain joins TRBV5-1 and TRBJ1-2; TRBD1 matches 7 bases. CDR3 length: 13 residues. In germline, CDR1 is SGHRS, CDR2 YFSETQ. Trimming cost V 7 bases and J 8 bases; bases outside gene matches: 11. The CDR3 here is CASSGEGAGGYTF. The CDR3 bases are TGCGCCAGCTCCGGAGAGGGGGCGGGAGGCTACACCTTC.

On this clonotype: The CDR3 does not close with the conserved phenylalanine or tryptophan, likely indicating a read error. The J gene is TRBJ2-3, the V gene TRBV9; TRBD2 is a possible D gene (6 bases). The CDR3 loop spans 15 amino acids. Germline V lookup: CDR1 SGDLS, CDR2 YYNGEE. V was cut by 1 base and J by 5 bases, with 14 bases left in between. The CDR3 nucleotides are TGTGCCAGCAGCGTATATTTAGGGACTGGAGATACGCAGTATCTT. It is translated as CASSVYLGTGDTQYL.

In its sample, this clonotype was seen a few times. The V and J genes are TRBV4-2 and TRBJ2-1; D perhaps matches TRBD2 (6 bases). The CDR3 totals 15 residues. Germline-derived CDR1 and CDR2 are LGHNA and YNFKEQ. The V end lost 3 bases, the J end lost 6 bases, and 15 bases lay between the germline ends. The CDR3 DNA sequence: TGTGCCAGCAGCCACGGAGAAGCCGGGGGCAATGAGCAGTTCTTC. This gives the protein CASSHGEAGGNEQFF.

This clonotype has a handful of counts. The CDR3 DNA reads as TGTGCCAGCTTCTCCCGGCGGGACGAGCAGTACTTC. Amino acid sequence: CASFSRRDEQYF. The chain uses TRBV2 and TRBJ2-7; D may be TRBD2 (5 bases). Germline lookup yields CDR1 SNHLY and CDR2 FYNNEI. CDR3 size: 12 residues. Trimming pared 8 bases from V and 5 bases from J, leaving 13 bases between. Variable domain in full (rest from reference TRBV2 and TRBJ2-7): EPEVTQTPSHQVTQMGQEVILRCVPISNHLYFYWYRQILGQKVEFLVSFYNNEISEKSEIFDDQFSVERPDGSNFTLKIRSTKLEDSAMYFCASFSRRDEQYFGPGTRLTVT.

This clonotype showed up just once. The chain has TRBV20-1 and TRBJ2-3; weak D call: TRBD1 (5 bases). This CDR3 comprises 15 residues. Trimming left V 5 bases short and J 2 bases short, with 17 bases between. Germline CDR1 DFQATT, CDR2 SNEGSKA (reference sequence). The CDR3 is CSAGTLQGNTDTQYF. CDR3 DNA sequence: TGCAGTGCTGGAACCCTCCAGGGTAACACAGATACGCAGTATTTT.

The chain couples TRBV20-1 to TRBJ2-7, with TRBD1 as a possible D gene (6 bases). CDR3 length: 15 amino acids. V shed 0 bases and J shed 5 bases, with 17 bases lying between them. Germline CDR1 and CDR2: DFQATT and SNEGSKA (reference sequence). The CDR3 protein is CSARDGGRGIHEQYF. In nucleotides, the CDR3 is TGCAGTGCTAGAGATGGAGGCAGGGGTATCCACGAGCAGTACTTC.

The V gene is TRBV6-4, the J gene TRBJ2-1, with 10 bases that match TRBD2. Germline loops: CDR1 MRHNA, CDR2 SNTAGT. This CDR3 comprises 14 residues. Trimming cost V 3 bases and J 12 bases; bases outside gene matches: 8. The CDR3 loop reads CASSEAGGLYRQFF. DNA for the CDR3: TGTGCCAGCAGTGAAGCGGGGGGGCTATATCGGCAGTTCTTC.

This clonotype was detected a few times. As DNA, the CDR3 is TGCGCCAGCAGCAGACAAACTAGCGGGGGGACCTACGAGCAGTACTTC. Protein: CASSRQTSGGTYEQYF. The rearrangement joins TRBV5-1 to TRBJ2-7; 12 nucleotides align to TRBD2. V was clipped by 4 bases and J by 2 bases; unmatched bases: 7. Germline V lookup: CDR1 SGHRS, CDR2 YFSETQ. The CDR3 has 16 amino acids. The full variable domain, its missing parts supplied by reference TRBV5-1 and TRBJ2-7, is KAGVTQTPRYLIKTRGQQVTLSCSPISGHRSVSWYQQTPGQGLQFLFEYFSETQRNKGNFPGRFSGRQFSNSRSEMNVSTLELGDSALYLCASSRQTSGGTYEQYFGPGTRLTVT.

This clonotype showed up just a few times. One end of the junction varies from germline; a read error may be responsible. CDR3 sequence: CASSYLNPGELFF. As DNA, the CDR3 is TGTGCCAGCAGCTACCTGAACCCCGGGGAGCTGTTTTTT. V usage is TRBV7-2 and J usage is TRBJ2-2, with D uncertain. The CDR3 is 13 residues long. Germline values: CDR1 SGHTA, CDR2 FQGNSA.

The V gene is TRBV3-1, the J gene TRBJ1-3; D is uncertain. The V end was cut by 2 bases, the J end by 3 bases, with 11 bases between. CDR1 and CDR2 from the germline V gene are LGHDT and YNNKEL (reference sequence). The CDR3 consists of 15 residues. The CDR3 DNA is TGTGCCAGCAGCCAACACATGGACGGTGGAAACACCATATATTTT. Its translation: CASSQHMDGGNTIYF.